These 12 T cell receptor beta chains were sequenced from one sample in a study of identifying expanded T cells in peripheral blood. The data were produced by immunoSEQ multiplex PCR, yet TCRdb's version contains in-frame clones alone and is incomplete. Found here are about 86,000 clones, 85% of them singletons; the top ten hold 4% to 5.5%. Sequences were obtained from blood. Every receptor here comes from a person aged 18 to 75 in good health.

The V call is TRBV18, the J call TRBJ2-3; 9 bases fit TRBD1. V lost 2 bases, J lost 4 bases, and 4 bases stayed unmatched. Germline V gives CDR1 KGHSH, CDR2 LQKENI. CDR3 length: 15 residues. The CDR3 region is CASSPITGGADTQYF. Written as DNA, the CDR3 is TGTGCCAGCTCACCAATAACAGGGGGCGCAGATACGCAGTATTTT.

The V call is TRBV7-9, the J call TRBJ2-1; possibly TRBD2 for D (5 bases). This CDR3 comprises 18 residues. The V and J ends lost 1 base and 0 bases respectively, with 16 bases between them. Per the germline V gene, CDR1 is SEHNR and CDR2 is FQNEAQ (reference sequence). The CDR3: CASSLENLRRSSYNEQFF. The CDR3 nucleotides read TGTGCCAGCAGCTTAGAGAACCTCAGGAGGAGCTCCTACAATGAGCAGTTCTTC.

This clone is medium-sized in the sample. The CDR3 nucleotides read TGTGCCAGCAGTTATAACGGGAACACTGAAGCTTTCTTT. This gives the protein CASSYNGNTEAFF. This rearrangement joins TRBV27 to TRBJ1-1; no clear D. The ends were cut back, 4 bases at V and 1 base at J, with 7 bases in the middle. This CDR3 is 13 amino acids long. Germline V gene data show CDR1 as MNHEY and CDR2 as SMNVEV (reference sequence).

The chain is built from TRBV27 and TRBJ1-2, with a tentative D call TRBD1 (6 bases). V lost 0 bases, J lost 2 bases, and 10 bases lay in between. In germline, CDR1 is MNHEY, CDR2 SMNVEV (reference sequence). There are 15 residues in the CDR3. The CDR3 protein is CASSLSMGANYGYTF. The CDR3, as DNA: TGTGCCAGCAGTTTATCGATGGGGGCCAACTATGGCTACACCTTC.

The gene calls are TRBV5-6 and TRBJ1-5; no reliable D call. V lost 3 bases to trimming and J lost 6 bases, with 10 bases between them. Germline values: CDR1 SGHDT, CDR2 YYEEEE. This CDR3 comprises 13 residues. The CDR3 DNA sequence: TGTGCCAGCAGCTCAGGTTGGAGTCAGCCCCAGCATTTT. This gives the protein CASSSGWSQPQHF. Together with reference TRBV5-6 and TRBJ1-5, the CDR3 gives the full variable domain: DAGVTQSPTHLIKTRGQQVTLRCSPKSGHDTVSWYQQALGQGPQFIFQYYEEEERQRGNFPDRFSGHQFPNYSSELNVNALLLGDSALYLCASSSGWSQPQHFGDGTRLSIL.

V and J are TRBV4-1 and TRBJ1-6, with 7 bases fitting TRBD1. The germline gives CDR1 MGHRA, CDR2 YSYEKL. This CDR3 comprises 15 residues. Losses at the gene ends were 5 bases for V and 9 bases for J; bases not matched to a gene: 10. For the CDR3, the DNA is TGCGCCAGCAGCGACACTGGGACAGTGAGTTCACCCCTCCACTTT. Protein sequence: CASSDTGTVSSPLHF.

The rearrangement links TRBV5-5 to TRBJ2-7, with D maybe TRBD2 (6 bases). Trimming removed 0 bases at V and 4 bases at J, with 17 bases between. This CDR3 comprises 16 residues. The germline V gene encodes CDR1 SGHKS and CDR2 YYEKEE (reference sequence). The CDR3 nucleotides are TGTGCCAGCAGCTTGGCTTTCGATCCGGGGGTTTACGAGCAGTACTTC. Translating gives CASSLAFDPGVYEQYF.

The chain carries TRBV5-6 and TRBJ2-1, with 8 bases matching TRBD2. The CDR3 sequence is 15 residues long. The germline V gene has CDR1 SGHDT and CDR2 YYEEEE. The junction had 12 bases not matched to a gene; V was cut back by 0 bases and J by 13 bases. In DNA, the CDR3 is TGTGCCAGCAGCTTGGGTTCGGGGGGGACCCGACCACAGTTCTTC. It is translated as CASSLGSGGTRPQFF.

V usage is TRBV7-9 and J usage is TRBJ1-2, with D uncertain. The germline V gene encodes CDR1 SEHNR and CDR2 FQNEAQ (reference sequence). The CDR3 contains 14 residues. V was trimmed by 1 base and J by 4 bases, leaving 10 bases between them. The CDR3 protein is CASSLDATSYGYTF. CDR3 in DNA: TGTGCCAGCAGCTTAGATGCCACCTCCTATGGCTACACCTTC.

V is TRBV18 and J is TRBJ1-1, with D perhaps matching TRBD1 (5 bases). The V end was cut by 0 bases, the J end by 4 bases, with 15 bases between. Germline loops: CDR1 KGHSH, CDR2 LQKENI. The length of the CDR3 is 16 residues. The CDR3 sequence is CASSPPAARAGTEAFF. The CDR3 bases are TGTGCCAGCTCACCACCGGCCGCCAGGGCGGGCACTGAAGCTTTCTTT.

The rearrangement uses TRBV5-5 and TRBJ1-3, with D maybe TRBD1 (6 bases). Germline-derived CDR1 and CDR2 are SGHKS and YYEKEE (reference sequence). The CDR3 sequence is 18 residues long. V was pared by 2 bases and J by 4 bases, with 22 bases between. In nucleotides, the CDR3 is TGTGCCAGCAGCTTTTTCGGGGACGCCGGACAGCGAGGAAACACCATATATTTT. It encodes CASSFFGDAGQRGNTIYF.

The V call is TRBV6-1, the J call TRBJ1-1; no reliable D call. V lost 8 bases to trimming and J lost 1 base, with 8 bases between them. In germline, CDR1 is MNHNS, CDR2 SASEGT. This CDR3 comprises 12 residues. CDR3 sequence (DNA): TGTGCCAGCGAAGTGGAGAACACTGAAGCTTTCTTT. Translated: CASEVENTEAFF.